The 13 T cell receptor beta chains presented below share a single source sample, sequenced in a study of T cell repertoires in cytomegalovirus infection. Their antigens are not known. From the reads, TCRdb called clonotypes with MiXCR, one entry per CDR3 protein. The sample includes roughly 350,000 distinct CDR3 sequences, approximately 35% seen only once; the top ten take roughly 14%. The starting material was cultured PBMCs, obtained from culture after CMV antigen stimulation. The receptors come from a human donor in good health (CMV status not recorded). Some clones in this sample may be carry-over from other donors' samples.

This chain uses TRBV28 with TRBJ2-2; D gene ambiguous. CDR3 length: 16 residues. The germline CDR1 and CDR2 sequences are MDHEN and SYDVKM. V lost 3 bases, J lost 0 bases, and 11 bases lay in between. CDR3 region: CASSFYGIANTGELFF. The CDR3 nucleotides are TGTGCCAGCAGTTTTTACGGAATCGCGAACACCGGGGAGCTGTTTTTT.

This chain connects TRBV7-2 to TRBJ2-3; either TRBD1 or TRBD2 may fit D (5 bases each). This CDR3 is 19 amino acids long. V was shortened by 5 bases and J by 2 bases, with 26 bases between the two germline ends. The V gene's germline CDR1 is SGHTA and CDR2 FQGNSA. The chain's CDR3 is CASSPSPGRTTVNTDTQYF. CDR3 DNA: TGTGCCAGCAGCCCAAGCCCGGGACGGACAACTGTTAACACAGATACGCAGTATTTT. The whole variable domain, filled in from reference TRBV7-2 and TRBJ2-3, reads GAGVSQSPSNKVTEKGKDVELRCDPISGHTALYWYRQSLGQGLEFLIYFQGNSAPDKSGLPSDRFSAERTGGSVSTLTIQRTQQEDSAVYLCASSPSPGRTTVNTDTQYFGPGTRLTVL.

The rearrangement uses TRBV6-2 or TRBV6-3 and TRBJ2-1; D perhaps matches TRBD2 (6 bases). The ends were cut back, 2 bases at V and 1 base at J, with 12 bases in the middle. The CDR3 extends over 16 amino acids. Germline V gene lookup returns CDR1 MNHEY and CDR2 SVGEGT. CDR3: CASSYPSGPSYNEQFF. Written as DNA, the CDR3 is TGTGCCAGCAGTTACCCCAGCGGGCCTTCCTACAATGAGCAGTTCTTC.

In its sample, this clonotype was seen a few times. V usage is TRBV7-8 and J usage is TRBJ2-4; no reliable D call. Germline V CDR1 and CDR2: SGHVS, FQNEAQ. The CDR3 totals 15 residues. Trimming cost V 5 bases and J 0 bases, with 11 bases left between them. In DNA form, the CDR3 reads TGTGCCAGCAGCCTCCGGAGTCTAGCCAAAAACATTCAGTACTTC. It yields the protein CASSLRSLAKNIQYF.

The chain joins TRBV4-1 to TRBJ1-2, with 8 bases aligning to TRBD1. The CDR3 has 14 residues. Germline CDR1 is MGHRA and CDR2 is YSYEKL. The V gene end was trimmed by 0 bases and the J gene end by 6 bases; junction bases not matched to a gene: 3. Written as DNA, the CDR3 is TGCGCCAGCAGCCAAGATACAGGGGGAGATGGCTACACCTTC. Amino acids: CASSQDTGGDGYTF.

The chain has TRBV7-6 and TRBJ1-2; 8 nucleotides match TRBD1. Trimming cost V 5 bases and J 8 bases; bases outside gene matches: 13. Germline-derived CDR1 and CDR2 are SGHVS and FNYEAQ. The CDR3 is 15 amino acids. The CDR3 here is CASSPGQGVVGGYTF. CDR3 DNA sequence: TGTGCCAGCAGCCCCGGACAGGGTGTAGTGGGGGGCTACACCTTC.

The chain is built from TRBV12-3 or TRBV12-4 and TRBJ2-2; D unresolved. The CDR3 has 14 residues. Trimming removed 5 bases from V and 4 bases from J, with 11 bases in between. In nucleotides, the CDR3 is TGTGCCAGCAGTGTTTTCCTTGGCACCGGGGAGCTGTTTTTT. This encodes CASSVFLGTGELFF.

This chain uses TRBV9 with TRBJ2-2; 8 bases match TRBD2. The CDR3 is 14 amino acids. The V and J ends lost 6 bases and 6 bases, in that order; junction bases with no gene match: 7. Per germline, CDR1 SGDLS and CDR2 YYNGEE. The DNA for the CDR3 is TGTGCCAGCAAGAGTCAAGCGGGAGCCGGGGAGCTGTTTTTT. This translates into CASKSQAGAGELFF.

V and J are TRBV6-1 and TRBJ2-1; possible D gene TRBD2, 6 bases. Germline lookup yields CDR1 MNHNS and CDR2 SASEGT. The length of the CDR3 is 15 residues. V was pared by 5 bases and J by 3 bases, with 14 bases between. The CDR3 reads CASSTTGTRYNEQFF. The CDR3 DNA reads as TGTGCCAGCAGTACGACCGGGACTCGCTACAATGAGCAGTTCTTC.

The chain couples TRBV7-2 to TRBJ2-5; D not certain. This CDR3 region has 15 residues. V lost 3 bases and J lost 5, with 16 bases in between. Germline V gene data show CDR1 as SGHTA and CDR2 as FQGNSA. The CDR3 sequence: CASSFVLAIRETQYF. CDR3 nucleotide sequence: TGTGCCAGCAGCTTCGTACTGGCCATTCGGGAGACCCAGTACTTC.

V gene TRBV7-9 combines with J gene TRBJ2-5; the match to TRBD2 covers 13 bases. The CDR3 totals 20 residues. V shed 3 bases, J shed 5 bases, and the junction held 18 bases outside the gene matches. The V gene's germline CDR1 is SEHNR and CDR2 FQNEAQ (reference sequence). The CDR3 region has the DNA TGTGCCAGCAGCTTGATCGGACTAGCGGGAGAAGGGGTGTCAACGGAGACCCAGTACTTC. Protein: CASSLIGLAGEGVSTETQYF.

The rearrangement links TRBV5-6 to TRBJ2-1; D remains ambiguous. CDR3 length equals 16 residues. V was clipped by 0 bases and J by 0 bases, with 10 bases between them. Germline CDR1 is SGHDT and CDR2 is YYEEEE. CDR3 sequence reads: CASSLELTSSYNEQFF. The DNA of the CDR3 is TGTGCCAGCAGCTTGGAACTCACAAGCTCCTACAATGAGCAGTTCTTC.

This chain joins TRBV4-1 and TRBJ2-3, with 11 bases that match TRBD2. Germline assignment: CDR1 MGHRA and CDR2 YSYEKL. After removal of 4 bases from V and 7 bases from J, the junction contained 7 bases not matched to a gene. This CDR3 is 15 amino acids long. DNA of the CDR3: TGCGCCAGCAGCCGCTTTAGCGGGGGGGCGAATACGCAGTATTTT. Protein product: CASSRFSGGANTQYF.